One T cell receptor beta chain is described in this entry. The antigen remains undetermined. One end of the junction fails to match germline, which may point to a read error. The investigators made TCR beta cDNA from approximately 0.5 ug total RNA, using a constant-region primer. Construction of TCR beta libraries relied on three successive nested multiplex PCR rounds employing slightly modified ARM-PCR. TCRdb used MiXCR to reprocess the multiplex PCR reads, holding one entry per CDR3 protein. The top ten clones hold roughly a third of a sample with about 20,000 distinct CDR3 sequences, 80% of them seen once. The data derive from a study of tumor-infiltrating lymphocytes in primary liver carcinoma. Study-level points and caveats: For tumor-adjacent and tumor-blood pairs, overlap was less than that seen for tumor region pairs.

Co-extracting RNA and DNA was done with about 18-33 mg of unsorted bulk tissue as input. The study sampled five separate regions from each tumor. Sequenced material: liver tumor tissue from sampling region 2. Subset: tumor region T2, inferior pole. The TCR comes from a woman aged 30 to 39 with primary liver carcinoma and hepatitis B virus infection.

The CDR3 coding sequence is TGTGCCAACAGCTCACCCCGAGCGGGATGCCCGAACACCGGGGAACTGTTTTTT. This encodes CANSSPRAGCPNTGELFF. V usage is TRBV11-2 and J usage is TRBJ2-2, with 7 bases that match TRBD2. The CDR3 contains 18 residues. From germline, CDR1 is SGHAT and CDR2 FQNNGV.